One and the same sample provided the 26 T cell receptor beta chains below, sequenced in a study of regulatory T cells in long-lasting Graves disease (dated by TCRdb to the early 2020s). The library relied on multiplex PCR. The instrument was an Illumina HiSeq 4000. CDR3 regions were amplified by Arm-PCR with iRepertoire HTBI primers to construct TCR beta libraries. TCRdb itself trimmed the public reads at Q25 with fastp, ran MiXCR and retained productive beta chains. Identical CDR3 protein sequences are pooled into one entry, listed with their most common genes and DNA. Counted in this sample were 350,000 to 450,000 distinct CDR3 sequences; approximately 15% of them appeared once. The ten largest make up just under 30% of the sample. The sample's time point, from its label and the paper: newly diagnosed GD, antithyroid drugs for less than 3 months. For both TCR sequencing and RNA sequencing, RNA was extracted from PBMCs in TRIzol.

A further study also used this sample, focusing on T cells in Graves' hyperthyroidism and ophthalmopathy.

Material: peripheral blood mononuclear cells (PBMCs), obtained at new diagnosis, from a patient treated with antithyroid drugs. The receptor set was obtained from a man aged 35-49 years with Graves disease. Donor details come from another sample of the same person, matched by shared clones.

This clonotype was counted ten times or more. The J gene is TRBJ2-7, the V gene TRBV7-2; 8 positions agree with TRBD1. CDR1 is SGHTA and CDR2 is FQGNSA in the germline V gene. The CDR3 covers 15 residues. V shed 1 base and J 6 bases; nucleotides not matched to a gene: 8. The CDR3 loop reads CASSLGAAGGLEQYF. The CDR3 DNA reads TGTGCCAGCAGCTTAGGAGCGGCAGGGGGCCTCGAGCAGTACTTC.

The chain uses TRBV28 and TRBJ1-2, with D unresolved. This CDR3 region has 11 residues. Per the germline V gene, CDR1 is MDHEN and CDR2 is SYDVKM. The CDR3 sequence is CVVRANYGYTF. The CDR3, as DNA: TGTGTGGTTAGAGCTAACTATGGCTACACCTTC.

In its sample, this clonotype was seen many times. The gene calls are TRBV2 and TRBJ2-1, with D unresolved. With 7 bases removed from V and 0 bases from J, the gap between germline ends came to 16 bases. The CDR3 loop spans 16 amino acids. CDR1 SNHLY and CDR2 FYNNEI come from the germline V gene. CDR3 loop: CASNPFQRSSYNEQFF. CDR3 coding DNA: TGTGCCAGCAACCCCTTTCAAAGGAGCTCCTACAATGAGCAGTTCTTC. Full variable domain (remainder filled in from reference TRBV2 and TRBJ2-1): EPEVTQTPSHQVTQMGQEVILRCVPISNHLYFYWYRQILGQKVEFLVSFYNNEISEKSEIFDDQFSVERPDGSNFTLKIRSTKLEDSAMYFCASNPFQRSSYNEQFFGPGTRLTVL.

This clonotype has a count of ten or more. The gene calls are TRBV12-3 or TRBV12-4 and TRBJ2-7; perhaps D is TRBD1 or TRBD2 (6 bases each). This CDR3 has 17 amino acids. The V end lost 6 bases, the J end lost 2 bases, and 23 bases lay between the germline ends. The CDR3 protein is CASSNAGPGGPTYEQYF. The CDR3 coding sequence is TGTGCCAGCAGCAACGCCGGGCCTGGGGGGCCGACCTACGAGCAGTACTTC.

This clonotype was observed many times. The chain recombines TRBV6-1 with TRBJ2-1; 7 bases align to TRBD2. After removal of 5 bases from V and 3 bases from J, the junction contained 4 bases not matched to a gene. The V gene's germline CDR1 is MNHNS and CDR2 SASEGT. This CDR3 has 14 amino acids. For the CDR3, the DNA is TGTGCCAGCAGTCTCCGGGGGGTCTACAATGAGCAGTTCTTC. Amino acids: CASSLRGVYNEQFF.

The chain is built from TRBV29-1 and TRBJ1-6; 7 bases fit TRBD1. Germline V gene data show CDR1 as SQVTM and CDR2 as ANQGSEA. The CDR3 contains 13 residues. With 6 bases clipped from V and 7 bases from J, the junction kept 6 bases outside the gene matches. The DNA for the CDR3 is TGCAGCGTCGGACAGGACCAAAATTCACCCCTCCACTTT. Translating gives CSVGQDQNSPLHF.

This clonotype was observed at least ten times. V is TRBV11-2 and J is TRBJ2-1; possibly TRBD1 for D (5 bases). V lost 4 bases and J 10 bases, leaving 14 bases between the germline ends. CDR1 and CDR2 from the germline V gene are SGHAT and FQNNGV. The CDR3 contains 13 residues. The CDR3 is CASSWGGASEQFF. The CDR3 DNA reads TGTGCCAGCAGCTGGGGCGGAGCCTCCGAGCAGTTCTTC.

CDR3 DNA: TGTGCCAGCAGCGCCAGCCCGACTAGAGCCGGGGAGCTGTTTTTT. Translating it yields CASSASPTRAGELFF. The rearrangement uses TRBV9 and TRBJ2-2; D might be TRBD2 (6 bases). The V end lost 3 bases, the J end lost 6 bases, and 15 bases lay between the germline ends. The germline V gene encodes CDR1 SGDLS and CDR2 YYNGEE. The CDR3 runs to 15 residues.

This clonotype was detected many times. CDR3 nucleotide sequence: TGTGCCAGCAACCAACTGCTCCAAAATGAGCAGTTCTTC. It codes for CASNQLLQNEQFF. The J gene is TRBJ2-1, the V gene TRBV28; no firm D call. CDR1 is MDHEN and CDR2 is SYDVKM in the germline V gene. Trimming took 7 bases from V and 7 from J, leaving 14 bases between them. The CDR3 contains 13 residues.

V gene TRBV25-1 combines with J gene TRBJ2-7; 7 bases align to TRBD2. V shed 5 bases, J shed 5 bases, and the junction held 9 bases outside the gene matches. Looked up from germline, CDR1 is MGHDK and CDR2 is SYGVNS. The CDR3 contains 14 residues. The CDR3 is CASSSLGGIDEQYF. DNA for the CDR3: TGTGCCAGCAGTAGTCTGGGGGGGATTGACGAGCAGTACTTC.

In this sample, this clonotype turned up many times. This chain joins TRBV27 and TRBJ2-3; the D call may be TRBD1 or TRBD2 (5 bases each). Germline V CDR1 and CDR2: MNHEY, SMNVEV (reference sequence). Deletions cut 8 bases from V and 4 bases from J, with 16 bases between. There are 14 residues in the CDR3. Here the CDR3 DNA reads TGTGCCAGCGGGGTACTAGACAGATCAGATACGCAGTATTTT. This gives the protein CASGVLDRSDTQYF.

This clonotype was counted only a few times. J is TRBJ2-7 and V is TRBV9; the D call may be TRBD1 or TRBD2 (5 bases each). The germline V gene has CDR1 SGDLS and CDR2 YYNGEE. The germline V and J ends were trimmed by 0 bases and 3 bases, with 13 bases remaining between them. CDR3 length: 15 amino acids. The CDR3 sequence is CASSVGGERGYEQYF. The CDR3 DNA reads TGTGCCAGCAGCGTAGGAGGGGAACGAGGCTACGAGCAGTACTTC.

In this sample, this clonotype turned up many times. The V and J genes are TRBV6-1 and TRBJ2-1; 13 bases are shared with TRBD2. V lost 10 bases and J lost 5; bases outside the gene matches: 14. This CDR3 has 17 residues. Germline V gene lookup returns CDR1 MNHNS and CDR2 SASEGT. The CDR3 sequence: CATCWTSGRRRDNEQFF. In nucleotides, the CDR3 is TGTGCCACATGCTGGACTAGCGGGAGACGAAGGGACAATGAGCAGTTCTTC.

This clonotype was seen a handful of times. Since a much larger clone is just one base distant, this may be a read error. The chain links TRBV6-1 to TRBJ1-6; D remains unclear. The germline V gene has CDR1 MNHNS and CDR2 SASEGT. CDR3 size: 11 residues. Trimming cost V 6 bases and J 8 bases, with 5 bases left between them. The CDR3 here is CASRGDSPLHF. DNA for the CDR3: TGTGCCAGCAGGGGAGATTCACCCCTCCACTTT.

This clonotype was seen ten or more times. The CDR3 spells CASSSPGTSGETQYF. In DNA, the CDR3 is TGTGCCAGCAGCTCCCCCGGGACTAGCGGGGAGACCCAGTACTTC. The chain couples TRBV2 to TRBJ2-5; TRBD2 matches 12 bases. V trimming: 6 bases; J trimming: 5 bases; junction bases outside the gene matches: 7. CDR1 is SNHLY, CDR2 FYNNEI, per germline. There are 15 residues in the CDR3.

This clonotype has a handful of counts. The rearrangement joins TRBV19 to TRBJ1-6; 10 bases line up with TRBD1. With V trimmed by 5 bases and J by 10 bases, 5 bases remained unmatched. The CDR3 extends over 14 amino acids. The germline V gene encodes CDR1 LNHDA and CDR2 SQIVND (reference sequence). CDR3 nucleotides: TGTGCCAGTAGTCCGACAGGGGGCGGGTCACCCCTCCACTTT. Amino acids: CASSPTGGGSPLHF.

Concerning this clonotype: This may stem from a read error, because a much larger clone lies one nucleotide away. The chain links TRBV10-3 to TRBJ2-1; D is perhaps TRBD2 (5 bases). The J call could be wrong; TRBJ2-7 is a better fit for the DNA end. The length of the CDR3 is 14 residues. Germline V gene sequence: CDR1 ENHRY, CDR2 SYGVKD. The CDR3 is CAISEYASGNEQYF. The CDR3 DNA follows: TGTGCCATCAGTGAGTATGCGTCGGGGAATGAGCAGTACTTC.

V is TRBV7-3 and J is TRBJ2-2, with 8 positions matching TRBD2. CDR1 is SGHTA, CDR2 FQGTGA, per germline. The CDR3 runs to 14 residues. V was clipped by 9 bases and J by 3 bases; unmatched bases: 6. In DNA form, the CDR3 reads TGTGCCAGTTCCGGGACTAGGGACACCGGGGAGCTGTTTTTT. Protein: CASSGTRDTGELFF.

This clonotype was detected many times. The chain combines TRBV11-2 with TRBJ2-1; 8 bases are shared with TRBD1. Germline CDR1 reads SGHAT; CDR2 reads FQNNGV. Trimming cost V 5 bases and J 0 bases; bases outside gene matches: 3. This CDR3 is built from 15 residues. The DNA for the CDR3 is TGTGCCAGCAGCCAAACAGGGGGCTCCTACAATGAGCAGTTCTTC. It is translated as CASSQTGGSYNEQFF.

Remarks on this clonotype: One base away lies a much larger clone, so this may be a sequencing read error. The V and J genes are TRBV6-1 and TRBJ2-7; D may be TRBD1 or TRBD2 (5 bases each). Trimming stripped 6 bases from V and 3 bases from J, with 12 bases between. This CDR3 region has 13 residues. Per germline, CDR1 MNHNS and CDR2 SASEGT. CDR3 DNA sequence: TGTGCCAGCAGCCGGGACGGAGACTACGAGCAGTACTTC. It translates to CASSRDGDYEQYF.

This clonotype came up many times. The J gene is TRBJ2-7, the V gene TRBV6-5, with D perhaps TRBD2 (6 bases). Trimming removed 0 bases from V and 2 bases from J, with 11 bases in between. CDR1 and CDR2 from the germline V gene are MNHEY and SVGAGI. CDR3 length: 15 residues. CDR3 protein: CASSYSEAGPYEQYF. DNA for the CDR3: TGTGCCAGCAGTTACTCGGAAGCGGGCCCCTACGAGCAGTACTTC.

The gene calls are TRBV18 and TRBJ1-1; D remains ambiguous. The germline V gene encodes CDR1 KGHSH and CDR2 LQKENI. The CDR3 has 14 amino acids. The ends were cut back, 3 bases at V and 1 base at J, with 9 bases in the middle. The CDR3 reads CASSPGRENTEAFF. DNA of the CDR3: TGTGCCAGCTCACCCGGGCGGGAGAACACTGAAGCTTTCTTT.

The CDR3 here is CATSRDLIRRDEQYF. CDR3 bases: TGTGCCACCAGCAGAGATTTGATCAGACGAGACGAGCAGTACTTC. The gene calls are TRBV15 and TRBJ2-7; D gene uncertain. The CDR3 is made up of 15 amino acids. V was trimmed by 0 bases and J by 5 bases, leaving 14 bases between them. The germline V gene has CDR1 LNHNV and CDR2 YYDKDF (reference sequence).

This chain connects TRBV6-2 or TRBV6-3 to TRBJ2-6, with a tentative D call TRBD1 (5 bases). The length of the CDR3 is 17 residues. V was shortened by 1 base and J by 1 base, with 11 bases between the two germline ends. Per germline, CDR1 MNHEY and CDR2 SVGEGT. CDR3 sequence: CASSYFSAGSGANVLTF. The CDR3 DNA sequence: TGTGCCAGCAGTTACTTTTCTGCAGGGTCTGGGGCCAACGTCCTGACTTTC.

This clonotype was detected many times. The chain employs TRBV6-1 and TRBJ1-5, with D unresolved. V was cut by 2 bases and J by 0 bases, with 11 bases left in between. Germline CDR1 MNHNS, CDR2 SASEGT. CDR3 length equals 16 residues. The CDR3 coding sequence is TGTGCCAGCAGTGAACAGGCACCCTATAGCAATCAGCCCCAGCATTTT. It specifies CASSEQAPYSNQPQHF.

This rearrangement joins TRBV30 to TRBJ1-4, with TRBD1 matching over 10 bases. With 5 bases clipped from V and 8 bases from J, the junction kept 8 bases outside the gene matches. CDR1 and CDR2 (germline): GTSNPN, SVGIG (reference sequence). This CDR3 region has 14 residues. CDR3 nucleotide sequence: TGTGCCTGGGGCCGGGACAGGGGTGTCGAAAAACTGTTTTTT. Translated: CAWGRDRGVEKLFF.